This T cell receptor beta chain is drawn from a study of blood T cell repertoires in COVID-19. Germline values: CDR1 GTSNPN, CDR2 SVGIG (reference sequence). Trimming left V 1 base short and J 2 bases short, with 12 bases between. CDR3 length: 14 amino acids. Only in-frame clones appear in the TCRdb table, and some are missing; sequencing was by immunoSEQ multiplex PCR. The sample comprises approximately 170,000 clones, 75% to 90% of which are singletons, and approximately 11% rests with the top ten. This TCR derives from a human donor in a cohort sampled during active COVID-19. What was sequenced was peripheral blood. This chain uses TRBV30 with TRBJ2-7; D call uncertain. Written as DNA, the CDR3 is TGTGCCTGGAGTGATACAGTCCTACCCTACGAGCAGTACTTC. Protein product: CAWSDTVLPYEQYF.